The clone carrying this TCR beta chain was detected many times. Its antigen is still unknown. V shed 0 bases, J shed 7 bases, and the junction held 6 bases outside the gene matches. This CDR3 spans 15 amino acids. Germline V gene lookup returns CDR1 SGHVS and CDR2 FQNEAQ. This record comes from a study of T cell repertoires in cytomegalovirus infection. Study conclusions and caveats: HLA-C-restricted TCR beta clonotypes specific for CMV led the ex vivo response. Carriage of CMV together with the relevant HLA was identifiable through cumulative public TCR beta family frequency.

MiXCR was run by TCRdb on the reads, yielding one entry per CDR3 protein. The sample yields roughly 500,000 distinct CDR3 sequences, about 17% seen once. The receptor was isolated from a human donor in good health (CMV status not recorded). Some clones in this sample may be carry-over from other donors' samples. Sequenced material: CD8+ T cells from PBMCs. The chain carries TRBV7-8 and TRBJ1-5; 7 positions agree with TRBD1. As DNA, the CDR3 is TGTGCCAGCAGCTTAGCGCGACAGGGATCGCAGCCCCAGCATTTT. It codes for CASSLARQGSQPQHF.